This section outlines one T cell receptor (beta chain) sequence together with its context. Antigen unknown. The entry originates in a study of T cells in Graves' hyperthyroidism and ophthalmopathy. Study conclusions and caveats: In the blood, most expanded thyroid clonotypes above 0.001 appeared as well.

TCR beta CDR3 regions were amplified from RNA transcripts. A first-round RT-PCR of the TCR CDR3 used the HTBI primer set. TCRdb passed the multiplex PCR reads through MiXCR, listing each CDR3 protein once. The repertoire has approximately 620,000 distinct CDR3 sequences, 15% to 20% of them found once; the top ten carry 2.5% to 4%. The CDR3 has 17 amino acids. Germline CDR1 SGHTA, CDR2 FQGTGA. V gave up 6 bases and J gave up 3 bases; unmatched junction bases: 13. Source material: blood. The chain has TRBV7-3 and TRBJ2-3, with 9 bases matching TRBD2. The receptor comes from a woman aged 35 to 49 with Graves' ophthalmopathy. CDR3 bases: TGTGCCAGCAGATTAGCGGGAGTCGTGGGGCCGACAGATACGCAGTATTTT. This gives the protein CASRLAGVVGPTDTQYF.